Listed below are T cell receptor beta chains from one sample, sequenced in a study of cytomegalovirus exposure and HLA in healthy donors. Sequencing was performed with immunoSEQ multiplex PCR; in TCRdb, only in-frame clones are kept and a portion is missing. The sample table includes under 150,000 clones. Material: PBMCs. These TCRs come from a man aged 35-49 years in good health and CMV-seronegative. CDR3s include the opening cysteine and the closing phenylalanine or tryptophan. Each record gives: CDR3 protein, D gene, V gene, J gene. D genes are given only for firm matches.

CDR3aa: CASSLQGRSYEQYF; d_gene: -; v_gene: TRBV11-2; j_gene: TRBJ2-7
CDR3aa: CTSSLWTGGYEQYF; d_gene: -; v_gene: TRBV1; j_gene: TRBJ2-7
CDR3aa: CASSSQPRFPYEQYF; d_gene: -; v_gene: TRBV19; j_gene: TRBJ2-7
CDR3aa: CASSSGQGVSIYEQYF; d_gene: TRBD1; v_gene: TRBV9; j_gene: TRBJ2-7
CDR3aa: CASSRAGQGYEQYF; d_gene: TRBD1; v_gene: TRBV5-1; j_gene: TRBJ2-7
CDR3aa: CASNSRPDNSPLHF; d_gene: -; v_gene: TRBV19; j_gene: TRBJ1-6
CDR3aa: CASSVVAGGGTDTQYF; d_gene: TRBD1; v_gene: TRBV9; j_gene: TRBJ2-3
CDR3aa: CASSPNNYGYTF; d_gene: -; v_gene: TRBV7-9; j_gene: TRBJ1-2
CDR3aa: CASSPRVQGALGTDTQYF; d_gene: TRBD1; v_gene: TRBV2; j_gene: TRBJ2-3
CDR3aa: CASSAGTDTQYF; d_gene: -; v_gene: TRBV25-1; j_gene: TRBJ2-3
CDR3aa: CASSVEGEGSYEQYF; d_gene: -; v_gene: TRBV6-1; j_gene: TRBJ2-7
CDR3aa: CASSLTASGVNEQFF; d_gene: TRBD2; v_gene: TRBV7-3; j_gene: TRBJ2-1
CDR3aa: CASSPSDRVVYEQYF; d_gene: TRBD1; v_gene: TRBV18; j_gene: TRBJ2-7
CDR3aa: CASSDHGTESNYGYTF; d_gene: TRBD1; v_gene: TRBV6-4; j_gene: TRBJ1-2
CDR3aa: CASSVDRAKNIQYF; d_gene: -; v_gene: TRBV2; j_gene: TRBJ2-4
CDR3aa: CAITTGQGMNEQFF; d_gene: TRBD1; v_gene: TRBV10-3; j_gene: TRBJ2-1
CDR3aa: CASSQDGGSYNEQFF; d_gene: -; v_gene: TRBV4-3; j_gene: TRBJ2-1
CDR3aa: CASSPSTRGGEKLFF; d_gene: -; v_gene: TRBV4-2; j_gene: TRBJ1-4
CDR3aa: CASSLGTGRVGNEQYF; d_gene: TRBD1; v_gene: TRBV27; j_gene: TRBJ2-7
CDR3aa: CASSLIQGRTDTQYF; d_gene: -; v_gene: TRBV7-9; j_gene: TRBJ2-3
CDR3aa: CASSPGQGNYGYTF; d_gene: TRBD1; v_gene: TRBV7-9; j_gene: TRBJ1-2
CDR3aa: CASSTRQVLDYGYTF; d_gene: -; v_gene: TRBV7-2; j_gene: TRBJ1-2
CDR3aa: CASSSDGGSTDTQYF; d_gene: -; v_gene: TRBV6-4; j_gene: TRBJ2-3
CDR3aa: CASSLGGPYQGEQFF; d_gene: -; v_gene: TRBV5-4; j_gene: TRBJ2-1
CDR3aa: CASSPSLLAGRTEQFF; d_gene: TRBD2; v_gene: TRBV18; j_gene: TRBJ2-1
CDR3aa: CASSTTSGTGLYNEQFF; d_gene: TRBD1; v_gene: TRBV5-1; j_gene: TRBJ2-1
CDR3aa: CASSLLGGSNQPQHF; d_gene: -; v_gene: TRBV7-8; j_gene: TRBJ1-5
CDR3aa: CSATGRNTIYF; d_gene: -; v_gene: TRBV20-1; j_gene: TRBJ1-3
CDR3aa: CASSRFQDRGSSPLHF; d_gene: TRBD1; v_gene: TRBV4-1; j_gene: TRBJ1-6
CDR3aa: CASSLAGHSNSPLHF; d_gene: -; v_gene: TRBV5-1; j_gene: TRBJ1-6
CDR3aa: CASSITPGLGANVLTF; d_gene: -; v_gene: TRBV7-3; j_gene: TRBJ2-6
CDR3aa: CASSLPTSPGSTDTQYF; d_gene: TRBD2; v_gene: TRBV5-1; j_gene: TRBJ2-3